The 28 T cell receptor beta chains below were found in one sample sequenced in a study of T cells in Graves' hyperthyroidism and ophthalmopathy. TCR beta CDR3 region amplification was performed from RNA transcripts. HTBI primers were used for first-round RT-PCR of the TCR CDR3. From the multiplex PCR reads, TCRdb called clonotypes with MiXCR, one entry per CDR3 protein. The sample holds around 370,000 distinct CDR3 sequences, 18% seen once. The source material was blood. These receptors were collected from a man between 18 and 35 years old with Graves' ophthalmopathy.

This clonotype was seen many times. The genes are TRBV12-3 or TRBV12-4 and TRBJ2-7; D possibly corresponds to TRBD1 (5 bases). The CDR3 covers 12 residues. The V and J ends lost 5 bases and 2 bases respectively, with 7 bases between them. In DNA, the CDR3 is TGTGCCAGCAGTAAGGACACCTACGAGCAGTACTTC. It yields the protein CASSKDTYEQYF.

About this clonotype itself: A much more abundant neighbour one base away suggests this may be a read error. The chain combines TRBV5-4 with TRBJ2-5; 9 bases line up with TRBD2. This CDR3 spans 16 amino acids. J was trimmed by 5 bases and V by 4 bases; bases with no gene match: 12. The germline gives CDR1 SGHNT, CDR2 YYREEE (reference sequence). The CDR3: CASSRGSGGTRETQYF. The CDR3 DNA sequence: TGTGCCAGCAGCCGCGGGAGCGGGGGGACCCGGGAGACCCAGTACTTC.

This clonotype was detected many times. The genes are TRBV11-2 and TRBJ2-1; D is uncertain. The CDR3 runs 15 residues. The V end was cut by 7 bases, the J end by 4 bases, with 17 bases between. The germline V gene encodes CDR1 SGHAT and CDR2 FQNNGV. The CDR3 DNA is TGTGCCAGCATCCCCCACCGGGCAGTATACAATGAGCAGTTCTTC. It codes for CASIPHRAVYNEQFF.

This chain uses TRBV7-3 with TRBJ1-4; 8 bases align to TRBD1. There are 14 residues in the CDR3. CDR1 is SGHTA and CDR2 is FQGTGA in the germline V gene. CDR3 coding DNA: TGTGCAGAACCAAAAGGGACAGGCGGCGAGGGACTGTTTTTT. This encodes CAEPKGTGGEGLFF.

This clonotype was found a few times. V and J are TRBV24-1 and TRBJ1-4; D is unresolved. The V and J ends lost 5 bases and 0 bases respectively, with 9 bases between them. This CDR3 comprises 15 residues. In germline, CDR1 is KGHDR, CDR2 SFDVKD. DNA of the CDR3: TGTGCCACCAGTGCGACGGGGACAACTAATGAAAAACTGTTTTTT. Protein: CATSATGTTNEKLFF.

The gene calls are TRBV19 and TRBJ1-5; D is unclear. In germline, CDR1 is LNHDA, CDR2 SQIVND (reference sequence). The CDR3 spans 15 residues. V was clipped by 2 bases and J by 0 bases, with 8 bases between them. In DNA, the CDR3 is TGTGCCAGTAGTATACAGGCCTATAGCAATCAGCCCCAGCATTTT. It codes for CASSIQAYSNQPQHF.

This clonotype was counted at least ten times. The gene calls are TRBV6-5 and TRBJ1-2; the match to TRBD1 covers 8 bases. This CDR3 spans 15 amino acids. Germline V lookup: CDR1 MNHEY, CDR2 SVGAGI. The V gene end was trimmed by 2 bases and the J gene end by 8 bases; junction bases not matched to a gene: 10. The CDR3 here is CASSYRETGERGYTF. CDR3 sequence (DNA): TGTGCCAGCAGTTACAGGGAGACAGGGGAGAGAGGCTACACCTTC.

This clonotype appeared many times. V gene TRBV6-1 combines with J gene TRBJ1-1, with 8 positions matching TRBD1. Germline CDR1 reads MNHNS; CDR2 reads SASEGT. The CDR3 has 14 residues. After removal of 5 bases from V and 1 base from J, the junction contained 3 bases not matched to a gene. The CDR3 here is CASSHGQGNTEAFF. The CDR3 DNA reads as TGTGCCAGCAGTCATGGACAGGGGAACACTGAAGCTTTCTTT.

This chain links TRBV19 with TRBJ2-4; 7 positions agree with TRBD1. Germline values: CDR1 LNHDA, CDR2 SQIVND (reference sequence). The trim removed 5 bases at V and 8 bases at J, leaving 9 bases unmatched. The CDR3 length is 14 residues. Written as DNA, the CDR3 is TGTGCCAGTAGTTCCCGGGACAGATGGGACATTCAGTACTTC. This codes for CASSSRDRWDIQYF.

This clonotype was observed a few times. The rearrangement links TRBV29-1 to TRBJ2-1; D is unresolved. The CDR3 sequence is 9 residues long. CDR1 is SQVTM and CDR2 is ANQGSEA in the germline V gene. V lost 4 bases, J lost 11 bases, and 6 bases lay in between. The CDR3 nucleotides read TGCAGCGTTGCCTCCCAGCAGTTCTTC. Translated: CSVASQQFF.

The J gene is TRBJ2-7, the V gene TRBV10-3, with D possibly matching TRBD1 (5 bases). Per germline, CDR1 ENHRY and CDR2 SYGVKD. CDR3 length: 14 amino acids. Deletions cut 2 bases from V and 1 base from J, with 9 bases between. This chain's CDR3 is CAISEGARSYEQYF. In DNA form, the CDR3 reads TGTGCCATCAGTGAGGGGGCGCGGTCCTACGAGCAGTACTTC.

This clonotype was counted between two and nine times. The chain carries TRBV3-1 and TRBJ2-7; 9 bases line up with TRBD2. V gave up 6 bases and J gave up 0 bases; unmatched junction bases: 3. The CDR3 loop spans 14 amino acids. Germline-derived CDR1 and CDR2 are LGHDT and YNNKEL (reference sequence). CDR3 amino acids: CASSRTSDSYEQYF. The CDR3 region has the DNA TGTGCCAGCAGTCGGACTAGCGACTCCTACGAGCAGTACTTC.

This clonotype was observed at least ten times. V gene TRBV28 combines with J gene TRBJ2-7, with 8 bases identical to TRBD1. V shed 6 bases and J 5 bases; nucleotides not matched to a gene: 6. The CDR3 length is 13 residues. CDR1 and CDR2 from the germline V gene are MDHEN and SYDVKM. CDR3 DNA: TGTGCCAGCAGCTCAGGGGGCCTCCACGAGCAGTACTTC. Amino acid sequence: CASSSGGLHEQYF. Together with reference TRBV28 and TRBJ2-7, the CDR3 gives the full variable domain: DVKVTQSSRYLVKRTGEKVFLECVQDMDHENMFWYRQDPGLGLRLIYFSYDVKMKEKGDIPEGYSVSREKKERFSLILESASTNQTSMYLCASSSGGLHEQYFGPGTRLTVT.

The rearrangement uses TRBV6-1 and TRBJ2-2; D might be TRBD2 (7 bases). V gave up 5 bases and J gave up 7 bases, with 20 bases separating them. Germline loops: CDR1 MNHNS, CDR2 SASEGT. This CDR3 is built from 16 residues. CDR3 DNA sequence: TGTGCCAGCAGTTCAACAGGGACTATTAATGGCGGGGAGCTGTTTTTT. It yields the protein CASSSTGTINGGELFF.

The table lists this clonotype with many counts. This sequence joins TRBV27 and TRBJ1-1; D is undetermined. Trimming removed 0 bases at V and 3 bases at J, with 14 bases between. Germline V gives CDR1 MNHEY, CDR2 SMNVEV (reference sequence). This CDR3 spans 16 amino acids. CDR3 sequence: CASSLSPGEADTEAFF. The CDR3 nucleotides read TGTGCCAGCAGTTTATCGCCCGGGGAGGCGGACACTGAAGCTTTCTTT.

Ten or more counts support this clonotype. The chain links TRBV3-1 to TRBJ2-1; a possible D gene is TRBD2 (5 bases). Trimming shortened V by 0 bases and J by 10 bases, and 16 bases separated the two germline ends. Germline V gene data show CDR1 as LGHDT and CDR2 as YNNKEL (reference sequence). The CDR3 covers 15 residues. The CDR3 nucleotides are TGTGCCAGCAGCCAAGAAAGGAGAGGGTTCGGCGAGCAGTTCTTC. It translates to CASSQERRGFGEQFF.

The rearrangement links TRBV18 to TRBJ1-6, with D uncertain. This CDR3 comprises 13 residues. Germline V gene sequence: CDR1 KGHSH, CDR2 LQKENI. Trimming cost V 5 bases and J 8 bases, with 10 bases left between them. The CDR3: CASSGLSDSPLHF. Here the CDR3 DNA reads TGTGCCAGCTCAGGGCTCTCTGATTCACCCCTCCACTTT.

This clonotype has more than one count but fewer than ten. The V call is TRBV10-2, the J call TRBJ2-7; 10 bases fit TRBD2. Germline V gene data show CDR1 as WSHSY and CDR2 as SAAADI. CDR3 length: 17 residues. J gave up 5 bases and V 0 bases, and 10 bases lay outside the gene matches. CDR3 residues: CASSESPSIAGGHEQYF. CDR3 DNA sequence: TGCGCCAGCAGTGAGTCTCCTTCGATAGCGGGGGGACACGAGCAGTACTTC.

This clonotype was recorded many times. The chain couples TRBV15 to TRBJ1-5, with TRBD1 matching 7 bases. This CDR3 is built from 16 residues. The germline V gene encodes CDR1 LNHNV and CDR2 YYDKDF (reference sequence). The junction had 3 bases not matched to a gene; V was cut back by 1 base and J by 0 bases. CDR3 residues: CATSRGDSYSNQPQHF. The CDR3 DNA reads TGTGCCACCAGCAGAGGGGACAGTTATAGCAATCAGCCCCAGCATTTT.

The genes are TRBV6-8 and TRBJ2-7; TRBD2 might be the D (5 bases). V dropped 5 bases and J dropped 0 bases, with 14 bases sitting between them. CDR1 is MNHGY and CDR2 is SAAAGT in the germline V gene. This CDR3 contains 15 residues. In DNA, the CDR3 is TGTGCCAGCAGTATTGGACTTTCCCCCTCCTACGAGCAGTACTTC. It is translated as CASSIGLSPSYEQYF.

This clonotype was seen a handful of times. This chain uses TRBV28 with TRBJ1-5; 9 bases line up with TRBD1. Germline trimming cut 6 bases from V and 0 bases from J; bases unmatched to any gene: 6. Germline V gives CDR1 MDHEN, CDR2 SYDVKM. The CDR3 is made up of 16 amino acids. CDR3 region: CASRATTGGSNQPQHF. The CDR3, as DNA: TGTGCCAGCAGGGCCACGACAGGGGGTAGCAATCAGCCCCAGCATTTT.

The chain combines TRBV24-1 with TRBJ1-5; D call uncertain. The CDR3 is 13 residues long. Trimming took off 12 bases at V and 2 bases at J, with 13 bases between the two ends. Germline lookup yields CDR1 KGHDR and CDR2 SFDVKD. In nucleotides, the CDR3 is TGTGCCCCCTGTAGGGTGGGCAATCAGCCCCAGCATTTT. It yields the protein CAPCRVGNQPQHF.

There are many counts of this clonotype. The chain couples TRBV15 to TRBJ2-6; D is possibly TRBD2 (5 bases). V was cut by 8 bases and J by 4 bases, with 21 bases left in between. The CDR3 sequence is 17 residues long. The germline V gene has CDR1 LNHNV and CDR2 YYDKDF (reference sequence). CDR3 residues: CATDREQSSDGANVLTF. CDR3 sequence (DNA): TGTGCCACCGATCGGGAACAATCCTCTGACGGGGCCAACGTCCTGACTTTC.

As for this clonotype: This clone may be a read error of a much larger clone one base away. V and J are TRBV3-1 and TRBJ2-3; D unclear. V shed 3 bases and J shed 1 base, with 11 bases lying between them. The germline V gene has CDR1 LGHDT and CDR2 YNNKEL (reference sequence). The CDR3 runs to 15 residues. CDR3 amino acids: CASSHRGTGTDTQYF. For the CDR3, the DNA is TGTGCCAGCAGCCACAGAGGCACGGGCACAGATACGCAGTATTTT.

The V call is TRBV29-1, the J call TRBJ1-1, with TRBD1 identical over 9 bases. CDR1 and CDR2 from the germline V gene are SQVTM and ANQGSEA. V shed 7 bases and J 0 bases; nucleotides not matched to a gene: 6. This CDR3 contains 14 residues. The chain's CDR3 is CSATGTGLNTEAFF. In DNA form, the CDR3 reads TGCAGCGCGACCGGGACAGGGTTGAACACTGAAGCTTTCTTT.

Written as DNA, the CDR3 is TGCGCCAGCAGCTTGGAGGGGCTAGCGGGGGGGCGTTCCGAGCAGTACTTC. It yields the protein CASSLEGLAGGRSEQYF. J is TRBJ2-7 and V is TRBV5-1; 12 nucleotides align to TRBD2. Looked up from germline, CDR1 is SGHRS and CDR2 is YFSETQ. The J segment lost 6 bases and the V segment lost 0 bases, leaving 10 bases of the junction unmatched. This CDR3 comprises 17 residues. Based on the CDR3 plus reference TRBV5-1 and TRBJ2-7, the full variable domain is KAGVTQTPRYLIKTRGQQVTLSCSPISGHRSVSWYQQTPGQGLQFLFEYFSETQRNKGNFPGRFSGRQFSNSRSEMNVSTLELGDSALYLCASSLEGLAGGRSEQYFGPGTRLTVT.

This clonotype was observed a few times. The chain links TRBV11-2 to TRBJ2-1; the D gene is possibly TRBD2 (5 bases). The CDR3 spans 12 residues. Germline CDR1 is SGHAT and CDR2 is FQNNGV. The V gene lost 7 bases and the J gene lost 9 bases, with 13 bases spanning the gap. CDR3 region: CASNGEGTEQFF. DNA of the CDR3: TGTGCCAGCAACGGCGAGGGCACTGAGCAGTTCTTC.

This clonotype was seen many times. The gene calls are TRBV6-1 and TRBJ1-2, with D possibly being TRBD1 (6 bases). CDR3 length equals 17 residues. V was clipped by 3 bases and J by 4 bases, with 21 bases between them. Germline CDR1 MNHNS, CDR2 SASEGT. CDR3 DNA sequence: TGTGCCAGCAGTGACTTGGCATTCCAGGGGCGTCTCTATGGCTACACCTTC. Translating gives CASSDLAFQGRLYGYTF.